Shown below are 20 T cell receptor beta chains from a single sample sequenced in a study of T cell repertoires in cytomegalovirus infection. Their cognate antigens are unknown. TCRdb passed the reads through MiXCR, listing each CDR3 protein once. In the table there are about 310,000 distinct CDR3 sequences, around 25% of which are singletons. The sample was cultured PBMCs, taken from culture after CMV antigen stimulation. The receptor set was obtained from a human donor in good health (CMV status not recorded). Some clones in this sample may be carry-over from other donors' samples.

The J gene is TRBJ2-1, the V gene TRBV20-1; D not resolved. Germline V gives CDR1 DFQATT, CDR2 SNEGSKA (reference sequence). This CDR3 is built from 10 residues. V dropped 2 bases and J dropped 5 bases, with 1 base sitting between them. The CDR3 is CSARNNEQFF. CDR3 DNA sequence: TGCAGTGCTAGAAACAATGAGCAGTTCTTC.

Remarks on this clonotype: Possible read error: a much larger clone is one base away. The final CDR3 position lacks the conserved phenylalanine or tryptophan, pointing to a likely read error. V gene TRBV7-2 combines with J gene TRBJ1-4; 8 bases are a match to TRBD1. CDR1 and CDR2 (germline): SGHTA, FQGNSA. The CDR3 runs 16 residues. V dropped 5 bases and J dropped 3; count of bases not matched to a gene: 8. The DNA for the CDR3 is TGTGCCAGCAGCCACGGACAGGGTTGGGCTAATGAAAAACTGTTTTCT. It specifies CASSHGQGWANEKLFS.

This rearrangement joins TRBV7-8 to TRBJ1-3, with TRBD1 as a possible D gene (5 bases). The CDR3 is 17 residues long. Trimming shortened V by 3 bases and J by 2 bases, and 17 bases separated the two germline ends. Per germline, CDR1 SGHVS and CDR2 FQNEAQ. The CDR3 here is CASSFIRSGGAGNTIYF. The CDR3 DNA follows: TGTGCCAGCAGCTTTATTCGGTCGGGAGGGGCTGGAAACACCATATATTTT.

The V call is TRBV20-1, the J call TRBJ1-6; possible D gene TRBD1, 5 bases. This CDR3 has 13 amino acids. V gave up 5 bases and J gave up 8 bases, with 13 bases separating them. The germline V gene has CDR1 DFQATT and CDR2 SNEGSKA (reference sequence). CDR3 sequence reads: CSAGGRADSPLHF. DNA of the CDR3: TGCAGTGCTGGGGGACGGGCGGATTCACCCCTCCACTTT.

This clonotype was detected a few times. V and J are TRBV11-2 and TRBJ1-1; 7 bases are a match to TRBD1. CDR1 SGHAT and CDR2 FQNNGV come from the germline V gene. J gave up 0 bases and V 5 bases, and 6 bases lay outside the gene matches. The CDR3 contains 15 residues. The CDR3 sequence: CASSPGQFLNTEAFF. DNA for the CDR3: TGTGCCAGCAGCCCGGGACAGTTCCTGAACACTGAAGCTTTCTTT.

This clonotype was seen at least ten times. J is TRBJ2-3 and V is TRBV7-2; the match to TRBD2 covers 7 bases. V lost 4 bases and J lost 1; bases outside the gene matches: 5. The CDR3 contains 15 residues. Looked up from germline, CDR1 is SGHTA and CDR2 is FQGNSA. CDR3: CASSSAGRGTDTQYF. CDR3 nucleotides: TGTGCCAGCAGCTCAGCGGGACGGGGCACAGATACGCAGTATTTT.

Note on this clonotype: It may be a read error: a sequence one base away is much more abundant. The rearrangement joins TRBV7-3 to TRBJ2-3, with 10 nucleotides matching TRBD2. The trim removed 5 bases at V and 5 bases at J, leaving 13 bases unmatched. The CDR3 has 17 amino acids. Germline CDR1 and CDR2: SGHTA and FQGTGA. The CDR3 loop reads CASSPTPSLAGEDTQYF. In DNA form, the CDR3 reads TGTGCCAGCAGCCCGACCCCCAGTCTAGCGGGAGAAGATACGCAGTATTTT.

This clonotype has only a few counts. The rearrangement links TRBV11-3 to TRBJ2-7, with TRBD2 matching 15 bases. Germline-derived CDR1 and CDR2 are SGHNT and YENEEA. V lost 5 bases to trimming and J lost 5 bases; unmatched junction nucleotides: 10. The CDR3 runs 17 residues. DNA for the CDR3: TGTGCCAGCAGCCCAGGGACTAGCGGGAGGCTGGATGACGAGCAGTACGTC. It specifies CASSPGTSGRLDDEQYV.

This chain joins TRBV6-6 and TRBJ2-5, with 7 bases identical to TRBD1. The V gene end was trimmed by 10 bases and the J gene end by 2 bases; junction bases not matched to a gene: 4. From germline, CDR1 is MNHNY and CDR2 SVGAGI (reference sequence). The CDR3 has 12 residues. The CDR3: CANGDSQETQYF. The CDR3 DNA is TGTGCCAACGGGGACAGTCAAGAGACCCAGTACTTC.

This clonotype was counted ten times or more. The chain joins TRBV7-2 to TRBJ2-1, with TRBD2 identical over 14 bases. The CDR3 consists of 17 residues. The J segment lost 4 bases and the V segment lost 4 bases, leaving 6 bases of the junction unmatched. Germline CDR1 SGHTA, CDR2 FQGNSA. In DNA, the CDR3 is TGTGCCAGCAGCTCGGACCGGACTAGCGGGAGGTACAATGAGCAGTTCTTC. It specifies CASSSDRTSGRYNEQFF. The complete variable domain, with remaining parts taken from reference TRBV7-2 and TRBJ2-1, reads GAGVSQSPSNKVTEKGKDVELRCDPISGHTALYWYRQSLGQGLEFLIYFQGNSAPDKSGLPSDRFSAERTGGSVSTLTIQRTQQEDSAVYLCASSSDRTSGRYNEQFFGPGTRLTVL.

As DNA, the CDR3 is TGTGCCAGTAGTTCCCGGACTAGCTCCTACAATGAGCAGTTCTTC. Residues: CASSSRTSSYNEQFF. This rearrangement joins TRBV19 to TRBJ2-1; 7 bases match TRBD2. Germline V CDR1 and CDR2: LNHDA, SQIVND (reference sequence). The CDR3 covers 15 residues. J gave up 0 bases and V 5 bases, and 4 bases lay outside the gene matches.

This clonotype has more than one count but fewer than ten. The rearrangement uses TRBV4-2 and TRBJ2-2; either TRBD1 or TRBD2 may supply D (5 bases each). V was trimmed by 1 base and J by 7 bases, leaving 10 bases between them. The CDR3 is 14 amino acids. Germline V gives CDR1 LGHNA, CDR2 YNFKEQ. The CDR3: CASSQAGAGGELFF. The DNA of the CDR3 is TGTGCCAGCAGCCAAGCTGGGGCGGGCGGGGAGCTGTTTTTT.

This sequence joins TRBV15 and TRBJ2-1; no reliable D call. The ends were cut back, 2 bases at V and 6 bases at J, with 8 bases in the middle. Germline CDR1 is LNHNV and CDR2 is YYDKDF (reference sequence). This CDR3 is 13 amino acids long. Written as DNA, the CDR3 is TGTGCCACCAGCAGACAAGGGCTCAATGAGCAGTTCTTC. Encoded protein: CATSRQGLNEQFF.

The rearrangement uses TRBV6-5 and TRBJ2-5; TRBD1 is a possible D gene (5 bases). V was clipped by 2 bases and J by 5 bases, with 9 bases between them. The germline CDR1 and CDR2 sequences are MNHEY and SVGAGI. The CDR3 has 13 residues. The CDR3 nucleotides are TGTGCCAGCAGTTACGGGGCGTTGGAGACCCAGTACTTC. This codes for CASSYGALETQYF.

This clonotype showed up just a few times. The chain is built from TRBV20-1 and TRBJ2-4; D gene uncertain. CDR3 length: 17 amino acids. Germline V gives CDR1 DFQATT, CDR2 SNEGSKA (reference sequence). V gave up 0 bases and J gave up 1 base, with 16 bases separating them. The CDR3 DNA is TGCAGTGCTAGAGATTTAATGCTAGATGGGGCCAAAAACATTCAGTACTTC. Translation gives CSARDLMLDGAKNIQYF.

This clonotype was observed at least ten times. This chain connects TRBV12-3 or TRBV12-4 to TRBJ1-3, with TRBD1 matching over 7 bases. V dropped 6 bases and J dropped 2; count of bases not matched to a gene: 10. CDR3 length: 16 residues. The chain's CDR3 is CASSRHRGTAGNTIYF. The CDR3 DNA follows: TGTGCCAGCAGCCGACACAGGGGAACAGCTGGAAACACCATATATTTT.

This clonotype was detected a few times. The V gene is TRBV7-4, the J gene TRBJ1-2, with D tentatively TRBD1 (5 bases). V was clipped by 4 bases and J by 3 bases, with 21 bases between them. CDR1 is SGHVT, CDR2 SQSDAQ, per germline. The CDR3 is 17 residues long. CDR3 nucleotides: TGTGCCAGCAGCTCTAACTACGGGACGCTAAAGGACTATGGCTACACCTTC. Its translation is CASSSNYGTLKDYGYTF.

This clonotype was observed many times. The chain links TRBV7-2 to TRBJ1-6, with 8 bases matching TRBD1. The CDR3 is made up of 16 amino acids. CDR1 is SGHTA, CDR2 FQGNSA, per germline. V shed 2 bases, J shed 9 bases, and the junction held 9 bases outside the gene matches. The CDR3 DNA reads TGTGCCAGCAGCTTAAGGGCAGGGGGCTCGGGTTCACCCCTCCACTTT. Translating it yields CASSLRAGGSGSPLHF.

The CDR3: CASSQEALAGTDTQYF. The CDR3 coding sequence is TGCGCCAGCAGCCAAGAAGCTCTAGCGGGTACAGATACGCAGTATTTT. V is TRBV4-3 and J is TRBJ2-3; 8 nucleotides align to TRBD2. This CDR3 has 16 amino acids. Germline CDR1 LGHNA, CDR2 YSLEER. V lost 0 bases to trimming and J lost 3 bases; unmatched junction nucleotides: 5.

CDR3 bases: TGTGCCTGGAGTAGACAGGGGGCCCACACCGGGGAGCTGTTTTTT. It specifies CAWSRQGAHTGELFF. The V and J genes are TRBV30 and TRBJ2-2; 10 nucleotides agree with TRBD1. V dropped 2 bases and J dropped 3; count of bases not matched to a gene: 3. The CDR3 has 15 amino acids. Germline V gene data show CDR1 as GTSNPN and CDR2 as SVGIG (reference sequence).